This T cell receptor beta chain was identified in a study of T cells in tumors after PD-1 blockade (dated by TCRdb to the late 2010s). For the wider study: Patients with prior checkpoint blockade, systemic immunosuppressant use, or recent radiotherapy or other anti-cancer therapy within 4 weeks were excluded. RECIST version 1.1 was used to evaluate clinical response. Paired single-cell RNA and TCR sequencing was done in the study on site-matched tumors from patients with BCC or SCC, both before and after anti-PD-1 therapy. An average of 113,528 TCR templates (range roughly 23,000-257,772) and around 36,000 unique clonotypes was obtained for peripheral blood samples. Some patients also continued taking vismodegib 150 mg daily during anti-PD-1 treatment. Patients were treated with either pembrolizumab 200 mg every 3 weeks or cemiplimab 350 mg every 2 weeks. To compare clonotypes in blood versus tumor, bulk TCR sequencing was run on roughly 11 peripheral blood samples drawn from four or five patients. What the authors observed across the whole study: About 41% of tumor TCR clonotypes were detected in blood, and some novel exhausted tumor clones were observed in pre-treatment blood, which was taken as suggesting peripheral recruitment. The source of novel T cell clones was not identified and could include lymphoid organs or rare unexpanded clones within the tumor or its periphery.

On this clone: No cognate antigen has been identified for it. Base qualities are not provided; no much larger clone lies one nucleotide away.

According to the study, the label for this sample's time point signals: before anti-PD-1 therapy. Genomic DNA extracted from tumor biopsies or peripheral blood was used for bulk TCRbeta sequencing, with input ranging from about 600 ng to 6,004 ng. Every patient had histologically proven advanced or metastatic basal or squamous cell carcinoma and was a poor candidate for surgical resection. Of the ten or so patients making up the basal cell carcinoma cohort, several underwent bulk tumor TCR sequencing. From a lookup of the germline V gene (reference sequence), CDR1 and CDR2 are SGHNT and YYREEE. The CDR3, cysteine through phenylalanine, is 16 amino acids long. CDR3 DNA is the only sequence kept; it has 48 bases, read in frame from the first base. The germline V end is reduced by 3 bases and the J end by 1 base; junction bases left unmatched: 9. Deep TCRbeta sequencing was performed with the immunoSEQ platform. The paper's processing steps were these. For further analysis, only productive rearrangements were exported from the immunoSEQ Analyzer. T cell phenotypes were assigned to bulk TCRbeta clonotypes by matching the clonotypes to single-cell RNA+TCR-seq clones with the same TCRbeta sequence. Clone enrichment in tumor was calculated as tumor frequency divided by PBMC frequency from bulk TCR sequencing. TCRs were grouped by GLIPH into specificity groups, defined as clusters of distinct TCRs likely recognizing common antigens via shared CDR3 motifs. Not all clones reach the TCRdb copy of this immuneACCESS table, which keeps in-frame sequences only. Checked studies attribute under half of the gap to unresolved V genes and leave the rest unexplained. V and J calls and clone size are as listed in that table; D and trimming were resolved from the DNA. The sample table holds approximately 46,000 clones, of which approximately 75% were seen once. Over 15% of the sample is in the top ten clones.

This specimen consisted of PBMCs, obtained before anti-PD-1 treatment. Here the chain combines TRBV5-4 and TRBJ1-1; 7 bases in the middle match TRBD1. The sequence was collected from a human donor with basal cell carcinoma. CDR3 loop: CASSSYQGVSNTEAFF. The DNA sequence reads TGTGCCAGCAGCTCGTATCAGGGGGTGTCGAACACTGAAGCTTTCTTT.